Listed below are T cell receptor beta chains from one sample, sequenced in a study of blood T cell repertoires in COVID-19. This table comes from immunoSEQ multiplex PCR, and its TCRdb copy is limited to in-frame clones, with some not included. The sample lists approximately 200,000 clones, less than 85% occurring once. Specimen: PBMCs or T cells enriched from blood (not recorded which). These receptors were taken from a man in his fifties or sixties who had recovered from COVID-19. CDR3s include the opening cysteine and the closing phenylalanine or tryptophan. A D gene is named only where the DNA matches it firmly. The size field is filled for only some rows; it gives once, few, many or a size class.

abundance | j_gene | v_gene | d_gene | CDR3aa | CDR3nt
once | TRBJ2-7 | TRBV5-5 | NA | CASSSSYEQYF | TGTGCCAGCAGCTCCAGTTACGAGCAGTACTTC
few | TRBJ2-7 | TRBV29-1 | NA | CSVVSSYEQYF | TGCAGCGTTGTCAGCTCCTACGAGCAGTACTTC
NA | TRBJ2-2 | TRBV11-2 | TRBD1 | CASSPYLGQGAAGELFF | TGTGCCAGCAGCCCCTATCTAGGACAGGGGGCGGCCGGGGAGCTGTTTTTT
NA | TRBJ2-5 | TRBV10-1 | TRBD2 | CASSVTSGGNIETQYF | TGCGCCAGCAGTGTGACTAGCGGGGGGAATATCGAGACCCAGTACTTC
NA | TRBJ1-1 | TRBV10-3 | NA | CAISGARNTEAFF | TGTGCCATCAGTGGTGCCAGGAACACTGAAGCTTTCTTT
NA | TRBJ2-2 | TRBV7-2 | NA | CASTLNGPNTGELFF | TGTGCCAGCACTCTTAATGGGCCGAACACCGGGGAGCTGTTTTTT
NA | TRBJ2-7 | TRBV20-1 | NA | CSAVLAAEQYF | TGCAGTGCTGTGTTGGCGGCCGAGCAGTACTTC
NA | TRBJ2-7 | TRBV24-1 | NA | CATSDRGWGEQYF | TGTGCCACCAGTGACCGCGGGTGGGGCGAGCAGTACTTC
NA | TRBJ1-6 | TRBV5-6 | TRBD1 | CASSPGQENSPLHF | TGTGCCAGCAGCCCGGGACAGGAAAATTCACCCCTCCACTTT
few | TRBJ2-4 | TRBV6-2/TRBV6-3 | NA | CASSQGLTAKNIQYF | TGTGCCAGCAGCCAGGGGTTAACGGCCAAAAACATTCAGTACTTC
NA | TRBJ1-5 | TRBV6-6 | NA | CASSYVSNQPQHF | TGTGCCAGCAGTTACGTAAGCAATCAGCCCCAGCATTTT
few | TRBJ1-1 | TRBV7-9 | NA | CASSVSGTKGTEAFF | TGTGCCAGCAGCGTCTCCGGGACAAAGGGCACTGAAGCTTTCTTT
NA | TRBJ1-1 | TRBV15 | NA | CATSRDLGRPTEAFF | TGTGCCACCAGCAGAGATTTAGGGAGGCCCACTGAAGCTTTCTTT
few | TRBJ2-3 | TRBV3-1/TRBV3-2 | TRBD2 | CASSQLGLAGDTQYF | TGTGCCAGCAGCCAGTTAGGACTAGCAGGGGATACGCAGTATTTT
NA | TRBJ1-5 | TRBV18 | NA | CASSPNGLLNQPQHF | TGTGCCAGCTCACCTAACGGACTACTAAATCAGCCCCAGCATTTT
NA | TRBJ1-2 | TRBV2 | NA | CASSENSRGYTF | TGTGCCAGCAGTGAAAACTCTCGGGGCTACACCTTC
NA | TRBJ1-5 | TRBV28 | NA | CASKLQGRPQHF | TGTGCCAGCAAGTTACAGGGTCGGCCCCAGCATTTT
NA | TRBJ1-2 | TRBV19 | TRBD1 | CASTPTGGAWYGYTF | TGTGCCAGTACCCCTACAGGGGGCGCATGGTATGGCTACACCTTC
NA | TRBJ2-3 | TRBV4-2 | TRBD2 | CASSQDLRVGLAGGSPLDTQYF | TGTGCCAGCAGCCAAGATCTACGGGTGGGACTAGCGGGGGGCTCTCCATTAGATACGCAGTATTTT
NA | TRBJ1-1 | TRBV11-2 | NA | CASSLVQGVNTEAFF | TGTGCCAGCAGCTTAGTGCAGGGCGTGAACACTGAAGCTTTCTTT
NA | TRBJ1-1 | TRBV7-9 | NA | CASSFRVGAFF | TGTGCCAGCAGCTTCAGGGTTGGAGCTTTCTTT
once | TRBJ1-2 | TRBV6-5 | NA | CASSTSRDQGYGYTF | TGTGCCAGCAGTACATCCCGCGACCAGGGGTATGGCTACACCTTC
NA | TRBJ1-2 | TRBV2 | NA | CASSEDNSYGYTF | TGTGCCAGCAGTGAAGATAACAGCTATGGCTACACCTTC
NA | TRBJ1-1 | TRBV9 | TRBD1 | CASSVTGEVTEAFF | TGTGCCAGCAGCGTCACAGGGGAGGTCACTGAAGCTTTCTTT
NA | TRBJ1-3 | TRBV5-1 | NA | CASSLGSPSGNTIYF | TGCGCCAGCAGCCTCGGTTCTCCCTCTGGAAACACCATATATTTT
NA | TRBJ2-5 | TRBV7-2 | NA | CASSNQTGRQETQYF | TGTGCCAGCAGCAATCAGACAGGTCGCCAAGAGACCCAGTACTTC
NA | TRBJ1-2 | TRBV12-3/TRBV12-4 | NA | CASSLGGKQGYTF | TGTGCCAGCAGCCTGGGGGGAAAGCAGGGCTACACCTTC
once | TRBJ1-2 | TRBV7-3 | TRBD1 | CASSHGQAVEGYTF | TGTGCCAGCAGCCACGGACAGGCAGTGGAGGGCTACACCTTC
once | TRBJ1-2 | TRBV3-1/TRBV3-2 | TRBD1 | CASSQDWGTGLESGYTF | TGTGCCAGCAGCCAAGATTGGGGGACAGGGTTAGAGTCTGGCTACACCTTC
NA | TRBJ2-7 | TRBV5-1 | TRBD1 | CASSLGGPDRGLLYEQYF | TGCGCCAGCAGCTTGGGAGGGCCGGACAGGGGGCTTTTGTACGAGCAGTACTTC
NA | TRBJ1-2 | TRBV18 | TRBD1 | CASSQGQGGNYGYTF | TGTGCCAGCTCACAGGGACAGGGCGGTAACTATGGCTACACCTTC
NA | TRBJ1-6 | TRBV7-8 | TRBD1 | CASSFLRDRGIILNSPLHF | TGTGCCAGCAGCTTCTTACGGGACAGGGGGATTATTCTTAATTCACCCCTCCACTTT
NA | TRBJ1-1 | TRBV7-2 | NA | CASSLNRNTEAFF | TGTGCCAGCAGCTTAAACAGGAACACTGAAGCTTTCTTT
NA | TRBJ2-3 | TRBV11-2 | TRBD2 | CASSLVGRGGYTDTQYF | TGTGCCAGCAGCTTAGTAGGGCGGGGGGGGTACACAGATACGCAGTATTTT
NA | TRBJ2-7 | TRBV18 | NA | CASSPGLQDEQYF | TGTGCCAGCTCACCAGGGTTGCAGGACGAGCAGTACTTC
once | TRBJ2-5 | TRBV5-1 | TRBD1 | CASSVTGVGQETQYF | TGCGCCAGCAGCGTGACAGGGGTTGGGCAAGAGACCCAGTACTTC
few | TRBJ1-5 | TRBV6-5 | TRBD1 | CASSRGQGSQPQHF | TGTGCCAGCAGTAGGGGGCAGGGAAGTCAGCCCCAGCATTTT
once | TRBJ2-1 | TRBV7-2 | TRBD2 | CASSLTSGANYNEQFF | TGTGCCAGCAGCTTAACTAGCGGGGCTAACTACAATGAGCAGTTCTTC
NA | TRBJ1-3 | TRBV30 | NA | CAWSDFVGNTIYF | TGTGCCTGGAGTGATTTTGTAGGAAACACCATATATTTT
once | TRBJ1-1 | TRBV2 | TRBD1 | CASSETGDPFSEAFF | TGTGCCAGCAGTGAGACAGGGGACCCTTTCTCTGAAGCTTTCTTT
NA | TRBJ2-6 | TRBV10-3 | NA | CAISENPAGANVLTF | TGTGCCATCAGTGAGAACCCGGCTGGGGCCAACGTCCTGACTTTC
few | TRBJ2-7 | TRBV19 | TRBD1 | CASSSGTGGYEQYF | TGTGCCAGTAGTTCCGGGACAGGGGGCTACGAGCAGTACTTC
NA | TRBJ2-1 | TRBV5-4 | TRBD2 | CASSLGLAGGRYNEQFF | TGTGCCAGCAGCTTGGGACTAGCGGGGGGGCGATACAATGAGCAGTTCTTC
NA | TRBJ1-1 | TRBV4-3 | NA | CASSQGIRGTEAFF | TGCGCCAGCAGCCAAGGCATACGGGGCACTGAAGCTTTCTTT
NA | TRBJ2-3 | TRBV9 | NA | CASRSTEGGPDTQYF | TGTGCCAGCAGGTCCACAGAGGGGGGGCCCGATACGCAGTATTTT
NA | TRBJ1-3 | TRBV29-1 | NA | CSVEGAGDGNTIYF | TGCAGCGTTGAAGGGGCGGGAGATGGAAACACCATATATTTT
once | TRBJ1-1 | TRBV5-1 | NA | CASSLEGGSHTEAFF | TGCGCCAGCAGCTTGGAAGGAGGGTCCCACACTGAAGCTTTCTTT
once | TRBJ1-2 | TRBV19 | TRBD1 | CASSLLDRGLSGYTF | TGTGCCAGTAGTCTCCTGGACAGGGGGCTTAGTGGCTACACCTTC
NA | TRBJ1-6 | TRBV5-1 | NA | CASSLGAQGRLRSPLHF | TGCGCCAGCAGCTTGGGGGCCCAGGGCCGACTCCGATCACCCCTCCACTTT
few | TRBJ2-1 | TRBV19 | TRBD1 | CASSPGQYNEQFF | TGTGCCAGTAGTCCGGGACAGTACAATGAGCAGTTCTTC
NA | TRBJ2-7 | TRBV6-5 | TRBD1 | CASSRRQGEHEQYF | TGTGCCAGCAGTAGAAGACAGGGTGAACACGAGCAGTACTTC
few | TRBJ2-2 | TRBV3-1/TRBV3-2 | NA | CASSQTVNTGELFF | TGTGCCAGCAGCCAAACGGTGAACACCGGGGAGCTGTTTTTT
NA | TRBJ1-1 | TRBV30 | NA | CAWAQGRGWNTEAFF | TGTGCCTGGGCACAAGGAAGGGGTTGGAACACTGAAGCTTTCTTT
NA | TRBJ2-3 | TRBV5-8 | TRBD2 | CASSLTSGSIDTQYF | TGTGCCAGCAGCCTAACTAGCGGGTCGATAGATACGCAGTATTTT
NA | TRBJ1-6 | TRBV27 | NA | CASSANRDYNSPLHF | TGTGCCAGCAGTGCGAACAGGGATTATAATTCACCCCTCCACTTT
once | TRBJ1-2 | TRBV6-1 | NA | CASSEALRGWGYTF | TGTGCCAGCAGTGAAGCGCTACGGGGTTGGGGCTACACCTTC
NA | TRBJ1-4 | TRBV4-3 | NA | CASSQDHTGKWEKLFF | TGCGCCAGCAGCCAAGATCACACGGGAAAATGGGAAAAACTGTTTTTT